A selection of T cell receptor beta chains follows, all from one sample in a study of T cell responses to AZD1222 COVID-19 vaccine. Sequenced by immunoSEQ multiplex PCR; TCRdb stores in-frame clones only, minus some. The data show approximately 140,000 clones, with roughly 90% seen just once and about 3% held by the top ten. Material: peripheral blood, obtained on day 0 of AZD1222 vaccination. These receptor sequences come from an adult in good health. CDR3s include the opening cysteine and the closing phenylalanine or tryptophan. Fields, in order: D gene, J gene, clone size, V gene, CDR3 DNA, CDR3 protein. A D gene is named only where the DNA matches it firmly. Part of the rows lack a size; the others show once, few, many or a class for expanded clones.

D gene: .; J gene: TRBJ1-4; clone size: .; V gene: TRBV28; CDR3 DNA: TGTGCCAGCAGCCCTCCGCGGGAAAAACTGTTTTTT; CDR3 protein: CASSPPREKLFF
D gene: TRBD1; J gene: TRBJ1-4; clone size: .; V gene: TRBV14; CDR3 DNA: TGTGCCAGCAGCCCACCGGGACAGATTAATGAAAAACTGTTTTTT; CDR3 protein: CASSPPGQINEKLFF
D gene: .; J gene: TRBJ2-3; clone size: .; V gene: TRBV10-1; CDR3 DNA: TGCGCCAGCGGTGGGTCAGGCGGGGATTACACAGATACGCAGTATTTT; CDR3 protein: CASGGSGGDYTDTQYF
D gene: .; J gene: TRBJ2-3; clone size: .; V gene: TRBV18; CDR3 DNA: TGTGCCAGCTCAGGCCCCTTTAGCACAGATACGCAGTATTTT; CDR3 protein: CASSGPFSTDTQYF
D gene: .; J gene: TRBJ1-6; clone size: .; V gene: TRBV5-4; CDR3 DNA: TGTGCCAGCAGCTTGGTCCCCGGGGGTTTGAATTCACCCCTCCACTTT; CDR3 protein: CASSLVPGGLNSPLHF
D gene: .; J gene: TRBJ2-2; clone size: once; V gene: TRBV7-8; CDR3 DNA: TGTGCCAGCCAAGGACCCGCGAACACCGGGGAGCTGTTTTTT; CDR3 protein: CASQGPANTGELFF
D gene: .; J gene: TRBJ1-2; clone size: .; V gene: TRBV7-9; CDR3 DNA: TGTGCCAGCAGCTTAGGGGAGAACTATGGCTACACCTTC; CDR3 protein: CASSLGENYGYTF
D gene: TRBD2; J gene: TRBJ2-4; clone size: .; V gene: TRBV3-1/TRBV3-2; CDR3 DNA: TGTGCCAGCAGCGCGAGACTAGCGATGCTAGCCAAAAACATTCAGTACTTC; CDR3 protein: CASSARLAMLAKNIQYF
D gene: .; J gene: TRBJ1-1; clone size: .; V gene: TRBV9; CDR3 DNA: TGTGCCAGCAGCGCCAGATCAGGCACTGAAGCTTTCTTT; CDR3 protein: CASSARSGTEAFF
D gene: .; J gene: TRBJ1-5; clone size: .; V gene: TRBV29-1; CDR3 DNA: TGCAGCGCTGGGGGAGGGGGAGGCCAGCCCCAGCATTTT; CDR3 protein: CSAGGGGGQPQHF
D gene: TRBD1; J gene: TRBJ1-2; clone size: .; V gene: TRBV19; CDR3 DNA: TGTGCCAGTAGTATGACCATGACAGGGGACTATGGCTACACCTTC; CDR3 protein: CASSMTMTGDYGYTF
D gene: .; J gene: TRBJ1-2; clone size: .; V gene: TRBV29-1; CDR3 DNA: TGCAGCGTGGACCCATCCAATAACTATGGCTACACCTTC; CDR3 protein: CSVDPSNNYGYTF
D gene: TRBD2; J gene: TRBJ2-7; clone size: .; V gene: TRBV15; CDR3 DNA: TGTGCCACCAGCAGAGATGTCCTCTCGGGGGGCGAGCAGTACTTC; CDR3 protein: CATSRDVLSGGEQYF
D gene: .; J gene: TRBJ1-4; clone size: .; V gene: TRBV28; CDR3 DNA: TGTGCCAGCAGTTTACTGGGAAAACTGTTTTTT; CDR3 protein: CASSLLGKLFF
D gene: TRBD2; J gene: TRBJ2-3; clone size: .; V gene: TRBV6-1; CDR3 DNA: TGTGCCAGCAGTGAAGATAAGGGACTAGCGGGCACAGATACGCAGTATTTT; CDR3 protein: CASSEDKGLAGTDTQYF
D gene: .; J gene: TRBJ2-7; clone size: .; V gene: TRBV20-1; CDR3 DNA: TGCAGTGCTAGTCTAGGGTCGTATACCGGGACAAAGTACGAGCAGTACTTC; CDR3 protein: CSASLGSYTGTKYEQYF
D gene: .; J gene: TRBJ2-3; clone size: .; V gene: TRBV5-8; CDR3 DNA: TGTGCCAGCAGCTTTTCCGGATTGACCCTTGGGGGAAGAGATACGCAGTATTTT; CDR3 protein: CASSFSGLTLGGRDTQYF
D gene: .; J gene: TRBJ1-1; clone size: .; V gene: TRBV30; CDR3 DNA: TGTGCCTGTACCACAGGGAGTAAAATCTCTGAAGCTTTCTTT; CDR3 protein: CACTTGSKISEAFF
D gene: .; J gene: TRBJ1-2; clone size: .; V gene: TRBV30; CDR3 DNA: TGTGCCTCTAAGGACGGAACCTATGGCTACACCTTC; CDR3 protein: CASKDGTYGYTF
D gene: .; J gene: TRBJ1-6; clone size: .; V gene: TRBV7-2; CDR3 DNA: TGTGCCAGCAGCTTAAGCGGCCGGGGTTCACCCCTCCACTTT; CDR3 protein: CASSLSGRGSPLHF
D gene: TRBD1; J gene: TRBJ1-1; clone size: once; V gene: TRBV2; CDR3 DNA: TGTGCCAGCAGTCGGGACAGGGAAACTGAAGCTTTCTTT; CDR3 protein: CASSRDRETEAFF
D gene: .; J gene: TRBJ2-7; clone size: .; V gene: TRBV6-5; CDR3 DNA: TGTGCCAGCAGAAACCGGGGGCGCATCGATGAGCAGTACTTC; CDR3 protein: CASRNRGRIDEQYF
D gene: .; J gene: TRBJ2-3; clone size: .; V gene: TRBV6-5; CDR3 DNA: TGTGCCAGCAGTTACGGGACTGGGGGTACAGATACGCAGTATTTT; CDR3 protein: CASSYGTGGTDTQYF
D gene: TRBD2; J gene: TRBJ2-5; clone size: .; V gene: TRBV4-1; CDR3 DNA: TGCGCCAGCAGCCAAGTCCTGCTAGCGGGAGTCGGGGAGACCCAGTACTTC; CDR3 protein: CASSQVLLAGVGETQYF
D gene: .; J gene: TRBJ2-3; clone size: once; V gene: TRBV28; CDR3 DNA: TGTGCCAGCAGTTTAGCGGGACCCTCCACAGATACGCAGTATTTT; CDR3 protein: CASSLAGPSTDTQYF
D gene: .; J gene: TRBJ2-5; clone size: .; V gene: TRBV6-6; CDR3 DNA: TGTGCCAGCAGTTCACCAAAGGACCTAGCAGAGACCCAGTACTTC; CDR3 protein: CASSSPKDLAETQYF
D gene: TRBD2; J gene: TRBJ2-1; clone size: once; V gene: TRBV3-1/TRBV3-2; CDR3 DNA: TGTGCCAGCAGCCTAGGGCTAGCGGGAGCAAACTCCTACAATGAGCAGTTCTTC; CDR3 protein: CASSLGLAGANSYNEQFF
D gene: TRBD2; J gene: TRBJ2-7; clone size: .; V gene: TRBV5-1; CDR3 DNA: TGCGCCAGCAGCTTGGGGGCGGGAGCCAGGTTTGAGCAGTACTTC; CDR3 protein: CASSLGAGARFEQYF
D gene: .; J gene: TRBJ1-3; clone size: .; V gene: TRBV5-1; CDR3 DNA: TGCGCCAGCAGCTTTACGGGACGGCTCTCTGGAAACACCATATATTTT; CDR3 protein: CASSFTGRLSGNTIYF
D gene: .; J gene: TRBJ1-3; clone size: few; V gene: TRBV11-1; CDR3 DNA: TGTGCCAGCAGCTTAGCGCTAAGCGCATCTGGAAACACCATATATTTT; CDR3 protein: CASSLALSASGNTIYF
D gene: .; J gene: TRBJ1-5; clone size: .; V gene: TRBV6-5; CDR3 DNA: TGTGCCAGCAGTTACTCTGTGAACAGCCCCCATCAGCCCCAGCATTTT; CDR3 protein: CASSYSVNSPHQPQHF
D gene: TRBD1; J gene: TRBJ1-6; clone size: .; V gene: TRBV5-4; CDR3 DNA: TGTGCCAGCAGCCCGGGGACAGGGAAGAATAATTCACCCCTCCACTTT; CDR3 protein: CASSPGTGKNNSPLHF
D gene: TRBD2; J gene: TRBJ2-3; clone size: .; V gene: TRBV7-8; CDR3 DNA: TGTGCCAGCAGCCGTAGTGTACGGGGGGGAGGTCCAGATACGCAGTATTTT; CDR3 protein: CASSRSVRGGGPDTQYF
D gene: .; J gene: TRBJ2-1; clone size: .; V gene: TRBV3-1/TRBV3-2; CDR3 DNA: TGTGCCAGCAGCCAAGATGCAAGCTCCTACAATGAGCAGTTCTTC; CDR3 protein: CASSQDASSYNEQFF
D gene: TRBD1; J gene: TRBJ2-6; clone size: .; V gene: TRBV29-1; CDR3 DNA: TGCAGCGTTGAAGTCCGGACAGGGGTCGTCTCTGGGGCCAACGTCCTGACTTTC; CDR3 protein: CSVEVRTGVVSGANVLTF
D gene: .; J gene: TRBJ1-1; clone size: .; V gene: TRBV5-1; CDR3 DNA: TGCGCCAGCAGCTTGTTTACAGGGAATATGGCTGAAGCTTTCTTT; CDR3 protein: CASSLFTGNMAEAFF
D gene: TRBD1; J gene: TRBJ1-3; clone size: few; V gene: TRBV7-2; CDR3 DNA: TGTGCCAGCAGCAGAACAGGGGGCGAAAACACCATATATTTT; CDR3 protein: CASSRTGGENTIYF
D gene: TRBD2; J gene: TRBJ2-7; clone size: .; V gene: TRBV10-3; CDR3 DNA: TGTGCCATCAGAGGACTAGCGGGAGTCTACGAGCAGTACTTC; CDR3 protein: CAIRGLAGVYEQYF
D gene: TRBD1; J gene: TRBJ2-1; clone size: .; V gene: TRBV6-2/TRBV6-3; CDR3 DNA: TGTGCCAGCAGCCAGGGGGCCCCCCCCTACAATGAGCAGTTCTTC; CDR3 protein: CASSQGAPPYNEQFF
D gene: .; J gene: TRBJ2-7; clone size: .; V gene: TRBV7-2; CDR3 DNA: TGTGCCAGCAGCTCTCGCAAGGGGCGGTTCACCTACGAGCAGTACTTC; CDR3 protein: CASSSRKGRFTYEQYF
D gene: .; J gene: TRBJ2-7; clone size: .; V gene: TRBV7-9; CDR3 DNA: TGTGCCAGCAGCGTCAATACTCGCTACGAGCAGTACTTC; CDR3 protein: CASSVNTRYEQYF
D gene: .; J gene: TRBJ2-3; clone size: .; V gene: TRBV7-9; CDR3 DNA: TGTGCCAGCAGCGGGGGTGACACAGATACGCAGTATTTT; CDR3 protein: CASSGGDTDTQYF
D gene: .; J gene: TRBJ1-2; clone size: .; V gene: TRBV19; CDR3 DNA: TGTGCCAGTAGTATAGATTGGGGTAATGGCTACACCTTC; CDR3 protein: CASSIDWGNGYTF
D gene: .; J gene: TRBJ2-7; clone size: .; V gene: TRBV7-2; CDR3 DNA: TGTGCCAGCAGTCCGTCCCGGGGGCCCTACGAGCAGTACTTC; CDR3 protein: CASSPSRGPYEQYF
D gene: .; J gene: TRBJ1-2; clone size: .; V gene: TRBV5-1; CDR3 DNA: TGCGCCAGCAGCTTGACCGGGGGCGGCTACACCTTC; CDR3 protein: CASSLTGGGYTF
D gene: TRBD1; J gene: TRBJ2-2; clone size: .; V gene: TRBV9; CDR3 DNA: TGTGCCAGCAGCGCCGGACAGGGATCCGGGGAGCTGTTTTTT; CDR3 protein: CASSAGQGSGELFF
D gene: TRBD1; J gene: TRBJ2-5; clone size: .; V gene: TRBV24-1; CDR3 DNA: TGTGCCACCAGTGACTCCGGACAGGGGGACGGGGAGACCCAGTACTTC; CDR3 protein: CATSDSGQGDGETQYF